A single sample is the source of the 32 T cell receptor beta chains below, sequenced in a study of technical replicates of blood from a handful of donors. The assay was immunoSEQ multiplex PCR, and TCRdb's table has in-frame clones only and misses some. The profile shows over 70,000 clones, 85% to 95% of them singletons. The specimen was T cells isolated from PBMCs. These receptors were collected from a human donor in good health.

The J gene is TRBJ1-1, the V gene TRBV7-9; TRBD1 matches at 8 bases. The CDR3 is 15 amino acids. V trimming: 3 bases; J trimming: 5 bases; junction bases outside the gene matches: 8. Germline lookup yields CDR1 SEHNR and CDR2 FQNEAQ (reference sequence). In nucleotides, the CDR3 is TGTGCCAGCAGCTTGGAGGACAGGGAGGGAACTGAAGCTTTCTTT. Its translation: CASSLEDREGTEAFF.

This chain uses TRBV6-5 with TRBJ2-7; 8 bases are shared with TRBD2. The germline V gene encodes CDR1 MNHEY and CDR2 SVGAGI. Trimming cost V 6 bases and J 3 bases; bases outside gene matches: 7. The CDR3 totals 14 residues. CDR3 region: CASSRAGAYYEQYF. DNA of the CDR3: TGTGCCAGCAGCAGAGCGGGAGCTTACTACGAGCAGTACTTC.

The chain employs TRBV5-1 and TRBJ1-2, with TRBD1 matching 8 bases. CDR3 length equals 15 residues. Germline V lookup: CDR1 SGHRS, CDR2 YFSETQ. V gave up 4 bases and J gave up 1 base; unmatched junction bases: 6. The CDR3 region has the DNA TGCGCCAGCAGCCCTGGGACAGGAAATAACTATGGCTACACCTTC. It is translated as CASSPGTGNNYGYTF.

The rearrangement uses TRBV29-1 and TRBJ1-2; D perhaps matches TRBD1 (5 bases). The germline V and J ends were trimmed by 0 bases and 5 bases, with 7 bases remaining between them. Germline CDR1 is SQVTM and CDR2 is ANQGSEA. The CDR3 runs to 12 residues. The DNA of the CDR3 is TGCAGCGTTGAAGACACAGGATATGGCTACACCTTC. Encoded protein: CSVEDTGYGYTF.

The rearrangement links TRBV28 to TRBJ2-7; D is undetermined. This CDR3 is 13 amino acids long. V was pared by 8 bases and J by 0 bases, with 11 bases between. Germline V gene sequence: CDR1 MDHEN, CDR2 SYDVKM. In nucleotides, the CDR3 is TGTGCCAGCCGCCGGCGGCCCTCCTACGAGCAGTACTTC. Its protein is CASRRRPSYEQYF.

The chain recombines TRBV4-2 with TRBJ2-1; D is uncertain. Germline CDR1 and CDR2: LGHNA and YNFKEQ. The CDR3 is 13 amino acids. V lost 4 bases, J lost 5 bases, and 9 bases lay in between. CDR3 sequence reads: CASSLASDNEQFF. The CDR3 DNA follows: TGTGCCAGCAGCCTGGCTAGTGACAATGAGCAGTTCTTC.

The DNA of the CDR3 is TGTGCCAGCAGCGTAGGTAGTACGGGCACAGATACGCAGTATTTT. Its translation is CASSVGSTGTDTQYF. This sequence joins TRBV9 and TRBJ2-3; the D is unclear. V was shortened by 0 bases and J by 1 base, with 9 bases between the two germline ends. There are 15 residues in the CDR3. Germline lookup yields CDR1 SGDLS and CDR2 YYNGEE. The full variable domain, completed using reference TRBV9 and TRBJ2-3, is DSGVTQTPKHLITATGQRVTLRCSPRSGDLSVYWYQQSLDQGLQFLIQYYNGEERAKGNILERFSAQQFPDLHSELNLSSLELGDSALYFCASSVGSTGTDTQYFGPGTRLTVL.

This chain links TRBV7-2 with TRBJ2-7; 9 positions agree with TRBD1. The CDR3 consists of 15 residues. CDR1 is SGHTA, CDR2 FQGNSA, per germline. J lost 6 bases, V lost 4 bases, and 10 bases had no gene match. The CDR3 bases are TGTGCCAGCAGCTACACCGGGACAGGGAGGGGCGAGCAGTACTTC. Translating it yields CASSYTGTGRGEQYF.

V is TRBV7-2 and J is TRBJ1-1; a possible D gene is TRBD1 (6 bases). This CDR3 has 12 residues. Germline loops: CDR1 SGHTA, CDR2 FQGNSA. Trimming removed 5 bases at V and 6 bases at J, with 10 bases between. CDR3 in amino acids: CASSQGSSEAFF. CDR3 nucleotides: TGTGCCAGCAGCCAGGGGTCGTCTGAAGCTTTCTTT.

CDR3 sequence reads: CASSSFQGAGGYTF. The CDR3 DNA reads as TGTGCCAGCAGTTCTTTCCAGGGGGCGGGCGGCTACACCTTC. The rearrangement uses TRBV27 and TRBJ1-2, with 8 bases identical to TRBD1. CDR1 is MNHEY and CDR2 is SMNVEV in the germline V gene (reference sequence). Losses at the gene ends were 4 bases for V and 8 bases for J; bases not matched to a gene: 9. This CDR3 is built from 14 residues.

The chain is built from TRBV27 and TRBJ2-7; 8 nucleotides line up with TRBD2. Trimming cost V 5 bases and J 2 bases; bases outside gene matches: 8. Germline V CDR1 and CDR2: MNHEY, SMNVEV (reference sequence). This CDR3 is built from 15 residues. In nucleotides, the CDR3 is TGTGCCAGCAGTGTCAGCGGGAGCGACACCTACGAGCAGTACTTC. Translating gives CASSVSGSDTYEQYF.

This clone was detected only once. The rearrangement links TRBV30 to TRBJ2-2, with D perhaps TRBD2 (6 bases). V dropped 3 bases and J dropped 4 bases, with 18 bases sitting between them. The germline gives CDR1 GTSNPN, CDR2 SVGIG (reference sequence). CDR3 size: 16 residues. This CDR3 is CAWRISRDPGTGELFF. The CDR3, as DNA: TGTGCCTGGAGGATTTCGCGGGACCCTGGCACCGGGGAGCTGTTTTTT.

The chain couples TRBV28 to TRBJ2-5; D might be TRBD2 (7 bases). V lost 2 bases to trimming and J lost 5 bases, with 18 bases between them. The CDR3 is 16 residues long. Germline V CDR1 and CDR2: MDHEN, SYDVKM. The CDR3, as DNA: TGTGCCAGCAGTTTAAGGGGGGGCGCCCAGTTGGAGACCCAGTACTTC. This encodes CASSLRGGAQLETQYF.

The table lists this clone with a few counts. The chain has TRBV13 and TRBJ2-7; tentative D call: TRBD1 (5 bases). The CDR3 totals 15 residues. Germline loops: CDR1 PRHDT, CDR2 FYEKMQ (reference sequence). V was trimmed by 3 bases and J by 5 bases, leaving 17 bases between them. The DNA for the CDR3 is TGTGCCAGCAGCTTCCCCCAAGCAGGGTTCAACGAGCAGTACTTC. It encodes CASSFPQAGFNEQYF.

The chain couples TRBV28 to TRBJ1-4; a possible D gene is TRBD1 (5 bases). The CDR3 is 15 residues long. Germline-derived CDR1 and CDR2 are MDHEN and SYDVKM. Trimming took 6 bases from V and 6 from J, leaving 17 bases between them. CDR3 protein: CASSHPWGYDEKLFF. CDR3 sequence (DNA): TGTGCCAGCAGCCACCCGTGGGGCTACGATGAAAAACTGTTTTTT.

V gene TRBV27 combines with J gene TRBJ1-5; possibly TRBD1 for D (5 bases). Germline V gene sequence: CDR1 MNHEY, CDR2 SMNVEV (reference sequence). The V end was cut by 5 bases, the J end by 3 bases, with 17 bases between. There are 16 residues in the CDR3. The CDR3 DNA reads as TGTGCCAGCAGTGCCTACCCCAGGGATATCAATCAGCCCCAGCATTTT. Translated: CASSAYPRDINQPQHF.

The chain joins TRBV7-9 to TRBJ2-7, with no clear D. Trimming left V 5 bases short and J 3 bases short, with 14 bases between. The CDR3 totals 14 residues. Germline CDR1 reads SEHNR; CDR2 reads FQNEAQ (reference sequence). CDR3 residues: CASSIGTDFYEQYF. CDR3 DNA sequence: TGTGCCAGCAGCATCGGCACCGACTTCTACGAGCAGTACTTC. The full variable domain, with the rest looked up from reference TRBV7-9 and TRBJ2-7, is DTGVSQNPRHKITKRGQNVTFRCDPISEHNRLYWYRQTLGQGPEFLTYFQNEAQLEKSRLLSDRFSAERPKGSFSTLEIQRTEQGDSAMYLCASSIGTDFYEQYFGPGTRLTVT.

In DNA, the CDR3 is TGTGCCAGCAGCGTCTCGGGACGGGACCGGGACAGGGACACCTACGAGCAGTACTTC. This encodes CASSVSGRDRDRDTYEQYF. The J gene is TRBJ2-7, the V gene TRBV9, with 9 bases identical to TRBD1. J gave up 2 bases and V 2 bases, and 17 bases lay outside the gene matches. The CDR3 is 19 amino acids. Germline V CDR1 and CDR2: SGDLS, YYNGEE. Filled out from reference TRBV9 and TRBJ2-7, the complete variable domain reads DSGVTQTPKHLITATGQRVTLRCSPRSGDLSVYWYQQSLDQGLQFLIQYYNGEERAKGNILERFSAQQFPDLHSELNLSSLELGDSALYFCASSVSGRDRDRDTYEQYFGPGTRLTVT.

The gene calls are TRBV25-1 and TRBJ2-3; D is undetermined. CDR1 is MGHDK and CDR2 is SYGVNS in the germline V gene. V lost 4 bases to trimming and J lost 1 base, with 6 bases between them. There are 13 residues in the CDR3. In DNA form, the CDR3 reads TGTGCCAGCAGTGCCCAGGGCACAGATACGCAGTATTTT. Translated, it gives CASSAQGTDTQYF.

The V gene is TRBV28, the J gene TRBJ2-1; 8 positions match TRBD2. Germline loops: CDR1 MDHEN, CDR2 SYDVKM. V trimming: 3 bases; J trimming: 2 bases; junction bases outside the gene matches: 12. The CDR3 is 18 amino acids. This CDR3 is CASSFSGSISGAYNEQFF. CDR3 in DNA: TGTGCCAGCAGTTTCAGCGGGAGTATCAGCGGGGCCTACAATGAGCAGTTCTTC.

The chain combines TRBV7-9 with TRBJ2-7, with 10 bases identical to TRBD1. Trimming took 5 bases from V and 2 from J; bases not matched to a gene: 6. CDR3 length equals 15 residues. CDR1 is SEHNR and CDR2 is FQNEAQ in the germline V gene (reference sequence). The chain's CDR3 is CASSPTGTGAYEQYF. The CDR3 DNA sequence: TGTGCCAGCAGCCCTACCGGGACAGGGGCCTACGAGCAGTACTTC.

This clone occurred once. The V and J genes are TRBV27 and TRBJ1-1; weak D call: TRBD1 (5 bases). The germline CDR1 and CDR2 sequences are MNHEY and SMNVEV (reference sequence). With 2 bases removed from V and 3 bases from J, the gap between germline ends came to 16 bases. CDR3 length: 16 residues. This CDR3 reads CASSLRWGRYDTEAFF. The CDR3 nucleotides read TGTGCCAGCAGTTTAAGATGGGGGAGGTACGACACTGAAGCTTTCTTT.

The V gene is TRBV27, the J gene TRBJ2-7; weak D call: TRBD1 (6 bases). The CDR3 length is 13 residues. V dropped 4 bases and J dropped 2 bases, with 9 bases sitting between them. Looked up from germline, CDR1 is MNHEY and CDR2 is SMNVEV (reference sequence). CDR3 residues: CASSWGRTYEQYF. CDR3 coding DNA: TGTGCCAGCAGTTGGGGGCGTACCTACGAGCAGTACTTC.

The rearrangement joins TRBV5-6 to TRBJ2-1; 10 bases map to TRBD2. V lost 3 bases and J lost 2; bases outside the gene matches: 8. This CDR3 is 17 amino acids long. Germline values: CDR1 SGHDT, CDR2 YYEEEE. The CDR3 is CASSSLGLAVTYNEQFF. The CDR3 DNA is TGTGCCAGCAGCTCATTAGGACTAGCGGTCACCTACAATGAGCAGTTCTTC.

This chain links TRBV11-2 with TRBJ1-3; D not certain. CDR3 size: 17 residues. Germline V CDR1 and CDR2: SGHAT, FQNNGV. V was trimmed by 2 bases and J by 6 bases, leaving 20 bases between them. The CDR3 coding sequence is TGTGCCAGCAGCTTATATAGCGGGGTGTCCCCTTCAAACACCATATATTTT. Residues: CASSLYSGVSPSNTIYF.

The chain recombines TRBV7-2 with TRBJ2-1; 9 positions match TRBD2. The CDR3 runs 14 residues. Germline CDR1 reads SGHTA; CDR2 reads FQGNSA. The V and J ends lost 2 bases and 10 bases, in that order; junction bases with no gene match: 6. The CDR3 DNA is TGTGCCAGCAGCTTATTTAGAACTAGCGGGGAGCAGTTCTTC. This sequence encodes CASSLFRTSGEQFF.

This clone appeared once. The CDR3 region has the DNA TGCGCCAGCAGCACGGAGGGAGTCGGGTACACTGAAGCTTTCTTT. It specifies CASSTEGVGYTEAFF. The chain recombines TRBV5-1 with TRBJ1-1; the D is unclear. The CDR3 extends over 15 amino acids. The V end lost 4 bases, the J end lost 3 bases, and 16 bases lay between the germline ends. CDR1 is SGHRS and CDR2 is YFSETQ in the germline V gene.

The chain recombines TRBV6-1 with TRBJ1-1, with TRBD1 matching 8 bases. Losses at the gene ends were 6 bases for V and 0 bases for J; bases not matched to a gene: 0. Germline V gives CDR1 MNHNS, CDR2 SASEGT. The CDR3 extends over 13 amino acids. The CDR3 sequence: CASRDRVNTEAFF. As DNA, the CDR3 is TGTGCCAGCAGGGACAGGGTGAACACTGAAGCTTTCTTT.

The chain is built from TRBV10-2 and TRBJ2-3; a possible D gene is TRBD1 (6 bases). With 3 bases removed from V and 4 bases from J, the gap between germline ends came to 11 bases. This CDR3 has 14 residues. From germline, CDR1 is WSHSY and CDR2 SAAADI. For the CDR3, the DNA is TGCGCCAGCAGTGATGCAGGGGCCTCAGATACGCAGTATTTT. It translates to CASSDAGASDTQYF.

This chain uses TRBV6-5 with TRBJ2-3; no clear D gene. CDR3 length: 15 amino acids. In germline, CDR1 is MNHEY, CDR2 SVGAGI. V was pared by 0 bases and J by 4 bases, with 11 bases between. The CDR3 loop is CASSYSTRVSDTQYF. The CDR3 DNA reads TGTGCCAGCAGTTACTCGACTCGGGTATCAGATACGCAGTATTTT.

CDR3 loop: CASSVDSVYGYTF. As DNA, the CDR3 is TGTGCCAGCAGTGTAGACTCGGTCTATGGCTACACCTTC. The chain joins TRBV2 to TRBJ1-2; no reliable D call. The CDR3 is 13 residues long. Trimming stripped 4 bases from V and 4 bases from J, with 10 bases between. Germline assignment: CDR1 SNHLY and CDR2 FYNNEI.

The CDR3 nucleotides are TGTGCCAGCAGCCAAGTCTTATGGCAGTACGAGCAGTACTTC. Its protein product is CASSQVLWQYEQYF. The J gene is TRBJ2-7, the V gene TRBV4-2, with D uncertain. Germline CDR1 and CDR2: LGHNA and YNFKEQ. This CDR3 contains 14 residues. V lost 1 base and J 4 bases, leaving 11 bases between the germline ends.